This TCR beta chain derives from a study of graft-versus-host responses after intestinal transplantation. Overall study: Recipients underwent multivisceral, liver-intestinal, or isolated intestinal transplants. Induction with anti-thymocyte globulin, then tacrolimus and steroids for about 3 years, was given to all recipients. Study-level results: The authors found GvH clones in recipient marrow, some appearing first in ileum or blood. Peak levels of circulating GvH clones tracked with early post-transplant HvG declines.

As regards this clone: The antigen is not known.

The protocol was immunoSEQ multiplex PCR, while the TCRdb copy is restricted to in-frame clones and leaves out a portion. This sample has tens of thousands of clones, with approximately 93% found just once. CDR1 and CDR2 (germline): MNHEY, SVGAGI. The CDR3 spans 13 residues. Trimming left V 6 bases short and J 6 bases short, with 14 bases between. The specimen was unstimulated CD8+ T cells sorted from spleen or lymph node cells, collected before intestinal transplant. The sequence came from a human donor who received an intestinal transplant. The chain couples TRBV6-5 to TRBJ1-1; TRBD1 is a possible D gene (6 bases). The CDR3 DNA sequence: TGTGCCAGCAGCCAACCACAGGGCGCTGAAGCTTTCTTT. Its protein is CASSQPQGAEAFF.